Presented here are 12 T cell receptor beta chains from one specimen sequenced in a study of T cell responses to AZD1222 COVID-19 vaccine. Profiling relied on immunoSEQ multiplex PCR, and the TCRdb table lists in-frame clones only, not all of them. Seen here are about 83,000 clones, approximately 90% observed once, and the top ten hold approximately 4.5%. The sequences come from peripheral blood, collected on day 0 of MenACWY control vaccination. Source of these receptors: an adult in good health.

This rearrangement joins TRBV6-5 to TRBJ2-7; D might be TRBD2 (7 bases). V lost 8 bases to trimming and J lost 4 bases, with 21 bases between them. CDR3 length equals 15 residues. Germline lookup yields CDR1 MNHEY and CDR2 SVGAGI. DNA of the CDR3: TGTGCCAGCTGGGGGGGAGGGGGGAACTGGTACGAGCAGTACTTC. The encoded protein is CASWGGGGNWYEQYF.

The chain uses TRBV2 and TRBJ2-7; 8 bases are shared with TRBD2. The ends lost 7 bases at V and 4 bases at J; junction bases unmatched: 3. The length of the CDR3 is 12 residues. Germline V CDR1 and CDR2: SNHLY, FYNNEI. CDR3 sequence (DNA): TGTGCCAGCACGGGCGGGGGGTACGAGCAGTACTTC. Translated, it gives CASTGGGYEQYF.

The V call is TRBV19, the J call TRBJ1-1, with D uncertain. Trimming removed 7 bases at V and 2 bases at J, with 8 bases between. The CDR3 contains 12 residues. The germline V gene has CDR1 LNHDA and CDR2 SQIVND (reference sequence). CDR3 amino acids: CASINGNTEAFF. For the CDR3, the DNA is TGTGCCAGTATAAATGGTAACACTGAAGCTTTCTTT.

CDR3 sequence (DNA): TGTGCCAGCAGCTTACAGGGTTCCTCTGGAAACACCATATATTTT. Translated: CASSLQGSSGNTIYF. The J gene is TRBJ1-3, the V gene TRBV7-2; TRBD1 is a possible D gene (5 bases). Germline V lookup: CDR1 SGHTA, CDR2 FQGNSA. The length of the CDR3 is 15 residues. V shed 2 bases and J shed 0 bases, with 8 bases lying between them.

V and J are TRBV7-2 and TRBJ2-7; unclear D gene. The germline CDR1 and CDR2 sequences are SGHTA and FQGNSA. Between the trimmed V and J ends, which lost 3 bases and 2 bases, there was a span of 11 bases. This CDR3 is 14 amino acids long. The CDR3 spells CASSFRGSTYEQYF. The CDR3 DNA reads TGTGCCAGCAGCTTCCGTGGCTCCACCTACGAGCAGTACTTC.

This sequence joins TRBV28 and TRBJ1-1; D is possibly TRBD1 (5 bases). V lost 4 bases and J lost 5, with 14 bases in between. The germline gives CDR1 MDHEN, CDR2 SYDVKM. This CDR3 comprises 14 residues. The CDR3 region has the DNA TGTGCCAGCAGTTCGACCCCCGGGGGAACTGAAGCTTTCTTT. It yields the protein CASSSTPGGTEAFF.

The chain combines TRBV28 with TRBJ2-7; 12 bases map to TRBD2. V dropped 5 bases and J dropped 3; count of bases not matched to a gene: 5. This CDR3 is 15 amino acids long. The germline gives CDR1 MDHEN, CDR2 SYDVKM. Written as DNA, the CDR3 is TGTGCCAGCAGTCCGACTAGCGGGAGTTTCTACGAGCAGTACTTC. It specifies CASSPTSGSFYEQYF.

The J gene is TRBJ1-1, the V gene TRBV6-5, with D hard to call. Trimming removed 4 bases from V and 1 base from J, with 7 bases in between. The CDR3 has 13 residues. Germline CDR1 reads MNHEY; CDR2 reads SVGAGI. The CDR3 region has the DNA TGTGCCAGCAGTTTAATCGGGAACACTGAAGCTTTCTTT. It translates to CASSLIGNTEAFF.

The gene calls are TRBV5-1 and TRBJ1-4; D gene ambiguous. CDR1 is SGHRS and CDR2 is YFSETQ in the germline V gene. The CDR3 has 13 amino acids. The V gene lost 6 bases and the J gene lost 0 bases, with 6 bases spanning the gap. The CDR3 sequence is CASTVATNEKLFF. For the CDR3, the DNA is TGCGCCAGCACGGTCGCAACTAATGAAAAACTGTTTTTT.

The chain is built from TRBV5-1 and TRBJ2-3, with 14 bases that match TRBD2. The CDR3 totals 17 residues. J was trimmed by 3 bases and V by 3 bases; bases with no gene match: 6. Germline V lookup: CDR1 SGHRS, CDR2 YFSETQ. The CDR3 loop reads CASSSGTSGRGTDTQYF. In DNA form, the CDR3 reads TGCGCCAGCAGCTCGGGGACTAGCGGGAGAGGGACAGATACGCAGTATTTT.

This chain uses TRBV7-2 with TRBJ2-2; the D gene could be TRBD1 or TRBD2 (5 bases each). Per germline, CDR1 SGHTA and CDR2 FQGNSA. The CDR3 sequence is 15 residues long. V dropped 5 bases and J dropped 5 bases, with 15 bases sitting between them. The CDR3 loop is CASSPPGPPTGELFF. The CDR3 DNA reads as TGTGCCAGCAGCCCCCCGGGACCTCCGACCGGGGAGCTGTTTTTT. Full variable domain (remainder filled in from reference TRBV7-2 and TRBJ2-2): GAGVSQSPSNKVTEKGKDVELRCDPISGHTALYWYRQSLGQGLEFLIYFQGNSAPDKSGLPSDRFSAERTGGSVSTLTIQRTQQEDSAVYLCASSPPGPPTGELFFGEGSRLTVL.

This CDR3 reads CASRSGRAGDTEAFF. Written as DNA, the CDR3 is TGTGCCAGTAGATCCGGACGGGCTGGGGACACTGAAGCTTTCTTT. V usage is TRBV19 and J usage is TRBJ1-1; D gene ambiguous. Germline V gene lookup returns CDR1 LNHDA and CDR2 SQIVND (reference sequence). Trimming took off 6 bases at V and 3 bases at J, with 17 bases between the two ends. There are 15 residues in the CDR3.